A selection of T cell receptor beta chains follows, all from one sample in a study of T-cell reconstitution after alpha-beta-depleted transplantation in children. TCRdb ran MiXCR on the PCR reads and lists one entry per CDR3 protein. The sample consists of about 210,000 distinct CDR3 sequences, under 20% of them appearing once. Sample: PBMCs, mostly from graft donor cells, taken 360 days after TCRalphabeta/CD19-depleted stem cell transplant. The receptors derive from a male patient between 2 and 10 years old who had a stem cell transplant for acute lymphoblastic leukemia, so the T cells may come from the graft donor. CDR3s include the opening cysteine and the closing phenylalanine or tryptophan. The order of the fields is CDR3 DNA, CDR3 protein, V gene, clone size, D gene, J gene. The D gene is left open where the match is weak. Size values are once, few and many counts, or a class for expanded clones, and some rows have none.

CDR3 DNA: TGTGCCAGCAGGGGGGACAGGCTCAATGAGCAGTTCTTC
CDR3 protein: CASRGDRLNEQFF
V gene: TRBV6-4
clone size: few
D gene: TRBD1
J gene: TRBJ2-1

CDR3 DNA: TGTGCCAGCAGTCTCTCGTCTTCCGGGCGGACAGATACGCAGTATTTT
CDR3 protein: CASSLSSSGRTDTQYF
V gene: TRBV12-3/TRBV12-4
clone size: -
D gene: -
J gene: TRBJ2-3

CDR3 DNA: TGTGCCAGCAGCCTCCCCTACCGGAGGGACACTGAAGCTTTCTTT
CDR3 protein: CASSLPYRRDTEAFF
V gene: TRBV5-4
clone size: few
D gene: -
J gene: TRBJ1-1

CDR3 DNA: TGTGCCAGCAGCCTAAGGGCCGACCGTGTCCATGAGACCCAGTACTTC
CDR3 protein: CASSLRADRVHETQYF
V gene: TRBV7-6
clone size: -
D gene: -
J gene: TRBJ2-5

CDR3 DNA: TGTGCCAGCAGCCTTAGCGCAGATACGCAGTATTTT
CDR3 protein: CASSLSADTQYF
V gene: TRBV7-8
clone size: -
D gene: -
J gene: TRBJ2-3

CDR3 DNA: TGTGCCAGCAGCTTCGCTACGGGAAACACCATATATTTT
CDR3 protein: CASSFATGNTIYF
V gene: TRBV11-3
clone size: few
D gene: -
J gene: TRBJ1-3

CDR3 DNA: TGTGCCAGCAGTTACTATGGTACGGGGAACAATGAGCAGTTCTTC
CDR3 protein: CASSYYGTGNNEQFF
V gene: TRBV6-5
clone size: few
D gene: -
J gene: TRBJ2-1

CDR3 DNA: TGTGCCAGCAGTGCAAGGGACGTCAGGGGGCAGTTCTTC
CDR3 protein: CASSARDVRGQFF
V gene: TRBV27
clone size: -
D gene: -
J gene: TRBJ2-1

CDR3 DNA: TGCAGTGCTAGGGTGGGGGGAGACCTTAGGGAGCAGTACTTC
CDR3 protein: CSARVGGDLREQYF
V gene: TRBV20-1
clone size: few
D gene: -
J gene: TRBJ2-7

CDR3 DNA: TGTGCCATCAGTGGCCGGGAGGGGAACATTCAGTACTTC
CDR3 protein: CAISGREGNIQYF
V gene: TRBV10-3
clone size: -
D gene: TRBD2
J gene: TRBJ2-4

CDR3 DNA: TGTGCCGCATCGAGGGACCACTACGAGCAGTACTTC
CDR3 protein: CAASRDHYEQYF
V gene: TRBV6-2/TRBV6-3
clone size: few
D gene: -
J gene: TRBJ2-7

CDR3 DNA: TGTGCCAGCAGTTTCCGTCCAGGTAACGATGGCTACACCTTC
CDR3 protein: CASSFRPGNDGYTF
V gene: TRBV12-3/TRBV12-4
clone size: -
D gene: -
J gene: TRBJ1-2

CDR3 DNA: TGCGCCAGCAGTCCCGGGACAGGGGTTGGCGAGCAGTACTTC
CDR3 protein: CASSPGTGVGEQYF
V gene: TRBV5-1
clone size: few
D gene: TRBD1
J gene: TRBJ2-7

CDR3 DNA: TGCGCCAGCAGCTTGGGGGACCAACGGGATGAGCAGTTCTTC
CDR3 protein: CASSLGDQRDEQFF
V gene: TRBV5-1
clone size: -
D gene: -
J gene: TRBJ2-1

CDR3 DNA: TGCAGTGCTAGAGAAGTGCAGGGCAGGGGAAGCAATCAGCCCCAGCATTTT
CDR3 protein: CSAREVQGRGSNQPQHF
V gene: TRBV20-1
clone size: -
D gene: -
J gene: TRBJ1-5

CDR3 DNA: TGTGCCAGCAGCTTCTCACGCACAGGGGAGGGCAGCGAGCAGTACTTC
CDR3 protein: CASSFSRTGEGSEQYF
V gene: TRBV5-5
clone size: many
D gene: -
J gene: TRBJ2-7

CDR3 DNA: TGTGCCAGCACCCCCTCCGGGGGGCGACCGTACAATGAGCAGTTCTTC
CDR3 protein: CASTPSGGRPYNEQFF
V gene: TRBV7-2
clone size: few
D gene: -
J gene: TRBJ2-1

CDR3 DNA: TGTGCCAGCAGCTTGGAAGGGGGGAAAGATCAGCCCCAGCATTTT
CDR3 protein: CASSLEGGKDQPQHF
V gene: TRBV5-5
clone size: many
D gene: -
J gene: TRBJ1-5

CDR3 DNA: TGTGCCAGCAGCCAGACTGTCGAGCAGTACTTC
CDR3 protein: CASSQTVEQYF
V gene: TRBV3-1
clone size: -
D gene: -
J gene: TRBJ2-7

CDR3 DNA: TGTGCCAGCAGCCATATCGACAGGACCCTCTACGAGCAGTACTTC
CDR3 protein: CASSHIDRTLYEQYF
V gene: TRBV14
clone size: few
D gene: -
J gene: TRBJ2-7

CDR3 DNA: TGCAGTGCTCTTATGACAGGCATGAACACTGAAGCTTTCTTT
CDR3 protein: CSALMTGMNTEAFF
V gene: TRBV20-1
clone size: few
D gene: -
J gene: TRBJ1-1

CDR3 DNA: TGTGCCAGCAGCTTAGAGGACAGAGACGAGCAGTACTTC
CDR3 protein: CASSLEDRDEQYF
V gene: TRBV7-6
clone size: many
D gene: -
J gene: TRBJ2-7

CDR3 DNA: TGCAGTGCACCGAGGGGGCCCAGGGTGGCGGGGGAGCAGTACTTC
CDR3 protein: CSAPRGPRVAGEQYF
V gene: TRBV20-1
clone size: -
D gene: -
J gene: TRBJ2-7

CDR3 DNA: TGTGCCAGCAGCCAAGAGGGCGAAGTTCTGTTTTTT
CDR3 protein: CASSQEGEVLFF
V gene: TRBV4-2
clone size: -
D gene: -
J gene: TRBJ1-4

CDR3 DNA: TGTGCCAGCAGCTATGGGACTAGCGGGGCCCCAGATACGCAGTATTTT
CDR3 protein: CASSYGTSGAPDTQYF
V gene: TRBV11-2
clone size: -
D gene: TRBD2
J gene: TRBJ2-3

CDR3 DNA: TGCGCCAGCAGCCCCACGGTGGGGGGGGAGCTGTTTTTT
CDR3 protein: CASSPTVGGELFF
V gene: TRBV5-1
clone size: many
D gene: -
J gene: TRBJ2-2

CDR3 DNA: TGCAGCGTTGCATACGCCTGGTTGAGTAGCACAGATACGCAGTATTTT
CDR3 protein: CSVAYAWLSSTDTQYF
V gene: TRBV29-1
clone size: -
D gene: -
J gene: TRBJ2-3

CDR3 DNA: TGTGCCAGCAGTGAGGGACAACGTAGGACAGAGGCCCTCTCTTACGAAAAACTGTTTTTT
CDR3 protein: CASSEGQRRTEALSYEKLFF
V gene: TRBV12-3/TRBV12-4
clone size: -
D gene: -
J gene: TRBJ1-4

CDR3 DNA: TGTGCCAGCAGTTTCCCCTATGGCTACACCTTC
CDR3 protein: CASSFPYGYTF
V gene: TRBV25-1
clone size: many
D gene: -
J gene: TRBJ1-2

CDR3 DNA: TGTGCCAGCAGCCACTCAACTAAATTGGCTTTCTTT
CDR3 protein: CASSHSTKLAFF
V gene: TRBV6-2/TRBV6-3
clone size: once
D gene: -
J gene: TRBJ1-1

CDR3 DNA: TGTGCCAGCAGCCAAGATGCAGCGTGGGGCTCCTACGAGCAGTACTTC
CDR3 protein: CASSQDAAWGSYEQYF
V gene: TRBV3-1
clone size: few
D gene: -
J gene: TRBJ2-7

CDR3 DNA: TGTGCCAGCAGCCAAGATTTAAGTGGGGGCGCCTATGGCTACACCTTC
CDR3 protein: CASSQDLSGGAYGYTF
V gene: TRBV4-2
clone size: -
D gene: -
J gene: TRBJ1-2

CDR3 DNA: TGTGCCAGCAGACCGATCGGAGCTAACTATGGCTACACCTTC
CDR3 protein: CASRPIGANYGYTF
V gene: TRBV6-2/TRBV6-3
clone size: many
D gene: -
J gene: TRBJ1-2

CDR3 DNA: TGCGCCAGCAGCTTCGGACAGGGTCCCACAGATACGCAGTATTTT
CDR3 protein: CASSFGQGPTDTQYF
V gene: TRBV5-1
clone size: -
D gene: TRBD1
J gene: TRBJ2-3

CDR3 DNA: TGTGCCAGCTCACCGAGGGGATTGATCCGGGATGGGGAGCTGTTTTTT
CDR3 protein: CASSPRGLIRDGELFF
V gene: TRBV18
clone size: few
D gene: -
J gene: TRBJ2-2

CDR3 DNA: TGTGCCAGCGGGGGGACAGGGCTAGACGAGCAGTACTTC
CDR3 protein: CASGGTGLDEQYF
V gene: TRBV5-6
clone size: -
D gene: TRBD1
J gene: TRBJ2-7

CDR3 DNA: TGCGCCAGCAGCTCACCGGGACTAGAGAGGCTCAATGAGCAGTTCTTC
CDR3 protein: CASSSPGLERLNEQFF
V gene: TRBV5-1
clone size: -
D gene: TRBD2
J gene: TRBJ2-1

CDR3 DNA: TGTGCCAGCAGCTTAGTCTTCCTAGCGGGCATTTCCTCCTACAATGAGCAGTTCTTC
CDR3 protein: CASSLVFLAGISSYNEQFF
V gene: TRBV11-2
clone size: -
D gene: TRBD2
J gene: TRBJ2-1

CDR3 DNA: TGTGCCTGCAGCCAGCTCACCGGACCGACGACATCAACTAATGAAAAACTGTTTTTT
CDR3 protein: CACSQLTGPTTSTNEKLFF
V gene: TRBV11-2
clone size: few
D gene: -
J gene: TRBJ1-4

CDR3 DNA: TGCGCCAGCAGCCAAGGAGTGCTTCGAGCAGATACGCAGTATTTT
CDR3 protein: CASSQGVLRADTQYF
V gene: TRBV4-3
clone size: -
D gene: -
J gene: TRBJ2-3

CDR3 DNA: TGCGCCAGCAGGCAACTAGCGGGGGGGCTACATGAGCAGTTCTTC
CDR3 protein: CASRQLAGGLHEQFF
V gene: TRBV5-1
clone size: -
D gene: TRBD2
J gene: TRBJ2-1

CDR3 DNA: TGCGCCAGCAGCGAGGGCCCTACGAAAGAGACCCAGTACTTC
CDR3 protein: CASSEGPTKETQYF
V gene: TRBV5-1
clone size: -
D gene: -
J gene: TRBJ2-5

CDR3 DNA: TGTGCCAGCAGCCAAGAGGTTGAAGAGGTTTCCTATGGCTACACCTTC
CDR3 protein: CASSQEVEEVSYGYTF
V gene: TRBV3-1
clone size: -
D gene: -
J gene: TRBJ1-2